The 27 T cell receptor beta chains listed next were all sequenced from one sample in a study of blood T cell repertoires in COVID-19. Only in-frame clones appear in the TCRdb table, and some are missing; sequencing was by immunoSEQ multiplex PCR. The sample has a few hundred thousand clones, over 75% seen once. Sequencing was carried out using peripheral blood. The receptors originated from a woman in her 70s with COVID-19, enrolled during active disease.

The gene calls are TRBV13 and TRBJ1-3; D uncertain. Trimming removed 1 base from V and 4 bases from J, with 5 bases in between. The germline V gene has CDR1 PRHDT and CDR2 FYEKMQ (reference sequence). This CDR3 has 13 amino acids. CDR3 amino acids: CASSLAVGNTIYF. The CDR3 DNA reads as TGTGCCAGCAGCTTAGCTGTAGGAAACACCATATATTTT.

The rearrangement links TRBV7-6 to TRBJ1-1; D possibly corresponds to TRBD1 (5 bases). Germline values: CDR1 SGHVS, CDR2 FNYEAQ. The CDR3 runs to 15 residues. V was cut by 2 bases and J by 1 base, with 11 bases left in between. The CDR3 protein is CASSLRVGANTEAFF. The CDR3 DNA reads as TGTGCCAGCAGCTTACGTGTAGGGGCGAACACTGAAGCTTTCTTT.

The rearrangement joins TRBV21-1 to TRBJ2-4; TRBD2 is the table's D call, not checked against the DNA. TRBV21-1 is described as a pseudogene. There are 17 residues in the CDR3. The CDR3 is CASSKVPSGRAQNIQYF. The CDR3 DNA sequence: TGTGCCAGCAGCAAAGTTCCAAGCGGGAGGGCCCAAAACATTCAGTACTTC.

This chain uses TRBV7-3 with TRBJ2-3; 7 positions match TRBD2. Germline CDR1 is SGHTA and CDR2 is FQGTGA. V shed 2 bases and J 2 bases; nucleotides not matched to a gene: 4. The CDR3 runs to 15 residues. CDR3 residues: CASSLLGTNTDTQYF. The CDR3 DNA reads as TGTGCCAGCAGCTTATTGGGGACTAACACAGATACGCAGTATTTT.

This rearrangement joins TRBV2 to TRBJ1-1, with D possibly being TRBD1 (5 bases). Germline CDR1 reads SNHLY; CDR2 reads FYNNEI. CDR3 length: 13 residues. V lost 7 bases and J 4 bases, leaving 13 bases between the germline ends. CDR3 nucleotides: TGTGCCAGCAATGGACAACCGGGCACTGAAGCTTTCTTT. The encoded protein is CASNGQPGTEAFF.

J is TRBJ1-6 and V is TRBV30; D is uncertain. The CDR3 totals 13 residues. CDR1 is GTSNPN and CDR2 is SVGIG in the germline V gene (reference sequence). Trimming shortened V by 3 bases and J by 5 bases, and 8 bases separated the two germline ends. The CDR3 loop reads CAWRFEDNSPLHF. The CDR3 DNA reads as TGTGCCTGGAGGTTTGAGGATAATTCACCCCTCCACTTT.

The chain uses TRBV19 and TRBJ2-7; D unclear. Per the germline V gene, CDR1 is LNHDA and CDR2 is SQIVND (reference sequence). The CDR3 runs 13 residues. Between the trimmed V and J ends, which lost 5 bases and 6 bases, there was a span of 14 bases. The CDR3 bases are TGTGCCAGTAGTGAGAGCTCTTTCGGCGAGCAGTACTTC. Its translation is CASSESSFGEQYF. Combining the CDR3 with reference TRBV19 and TRBJ2-7 gives the whole variable domain DGGITQSPKYLFRKEGQNVTLSCEQNLNHDAMYWYRQDPGQGLRLIYYSQIVNDFQKGDIAEGYSVSREKKESFPLTVTSAQKNPTAFYLCASSESSFGEQYFGPGTRLTVT.

The chain links TRBV5-1 to TRBJ2-7; D not resolved. Germline CDR1 reads SGHRS; CDR2 reads YFSETQ. Trimming shortened V by 0 bases and J by 4 bases, and 11 bases separated the two germline ends. This CDR3 contains 14 residues. The CDR3 DNA is TGCGCCAGCAGCTTGGATATTTTTTTTTACGAGCAGTACTTC. It translates to CASSLDIFFYEQYF.

This chain joins TRBV6-1 and TRBJ1-5, with D maybe TRBD1 (6 bases). Per germline, CDR1 MNHNS and CDR2 SASEGT. The V end lost 3 bases, the J end lost 7 bases, and 16 bases lay between the germline ends. This CDR3 region has 15 residues. This CDR3 is CASSEGDRTQQPQHF. The DNA for the CDR3 is TGTGCCAGCAGTGAGGGAGACAGGACTCAACAGCCCCAGCATTTT.

The chain joins TRBV5-1 to TRBJ2-2; D might be TRBD2 (6 bases). V was cut by 9 bases and J by 8 bases, with 17 bases left in between. This CDR3 comprises 13 residues. The germline V gene has CDR1 SGHRS and CDR2 YFSETQ. The CDR3 DNA follows: TGCGCCACCCGGAGGGCGTCTGATGGGGAGCTGTTTTTT. Translation gives CATRRASDGELFF.

The count of this clone is one. The chain joins TRBV4-1 to TRBJ1-2; no reliable D call. This CDR3 comprises 12 residues. Germline V CDR1 and CDR2: MGHRA, YSYEKL. Trimming left V 1 base short and J 5 bases short, with 5 bases between. CDR3 amino acids: CASSQGLYGYTF. CDR3 DNA: TGCGCCAGCAGCCAAGGTCTATATGGCTACACCTTC.

V is TRBV12-3 or TRBV12-4 and J is TRBJ1-1; no reliable D call. The CDR3 spans 13 residues. The germline V and J ends were trimmed by 4 bases and 6 bases, with 12 bases remaining between them. CDR3 DNA: TGTGCCAGCAGTTCCCGCGATAAAGCTGAAGCTTTCTTT. Protein sequence: CASSSRDKAEAFF.

The table lists this clone with a few counts. This sequence joins TRBV5-4 and TRBJ2-7; no clear D gene. Germline V CDR1 and CDR2: SGHNT, YYREEE (reference sequence). V was trimmed by 1 base and J by 2 bases, leaving 4 bases between them. The CDR3 is 12 residues long. The CDR3 region is CASSLNTYEQYF. Written as DNA, the CDR3 is TGTGCCAGCAGCTTGAATACCTACGAGCAGTACTTC. Variable domain in full (rest from reference TRBV5-4 and TRBJ2-7): ETGVTQSPTHLIKTRGQQVTLRCSSQSGHNTVSWYQQALGQGPQFIFQYYREEENGRGNFPPRFSGLQFPNYSSELNVNALELDDSALYLCASSLNTYEQYFGPGTRLTVT.

This clone came up once. The V gene is TRBV18, the J gene TRBJ2-1, with D perhaps TRBD2 (6 bases). The V end lost 1 base, the J end lost 14 bases, and 12 bases lay between the germline ends. The CDR3 sequence is 12 residues long. CDR1 and CDR2 (germline): KGHSH, LQKENI. The DNA for the CDR3 is TGTGCCAGCTCACCACGAGCCGGGAGTGAGTTCTTC. It codes for CASSPRAGSEFF. Drawing the rest from reference TRBV18 and TRBJ2-1, the complete variable domain is NAGVMQNPRHLVRRRGQEARLRCSPMKGHSHVYWYRQLPEEGLKFMVYLQKENIIDESGMPKERFSAEFPKEGPSILRIQQVVRGDSAAYFCASSPRAGSEFFGPGTRLTVL.

This sequence joins TRBV3-1 (or the pseudogene TRBV3-2) and TRBJ2-6, with D tentatively TRBD2 (5 bases). From germline, CDR1 is LGHDT and CDR2 YNNKEL (reference sequence). This CDR3 has 15 amino acids. V lost 4 bases and J 2 bases, leaving 9 bases between the germline ends. CDR3: CASSRGLPGANVLTF. As DNA, the CDR3 is TGTGCCAGCAGCCGTGGACTCCCTGGGGCCAACGTCCTGACTTTC.

This chain uses TRBV28 with TRBJ1-2; 9 bases are a match to TRBD1. This CDR3 is 13 amino acids long. The germline gives CDR1 MDHEN, CDR2 SYDVKM. The V segment lost 5 bases and the J segment 8 bases; nucleotides outside the gene matches: 6. The CDR3: CASSRDRASGYTF. Here the CDR3 DNA reads TGTGCCAGCAGTCGGGACAGGGCGAGCGGCTACACCTTC.

The chain uses TRBV19 and TRBJ1-1; 12 bases map to TRBD1. The length of the CDR3 is 16 residues. V shed 4 bases, J shed 4 bases, and the junction held 7 bases outside the gene matches. The germline V gene encodes CDR1 LNHDA and CDR2 SQIVND (reference sequence). The CDR3 DNA reads TGTGCCAGTAGTAGGGACAGGGGGCGAGGGACCACTGAAGCTTTCTTT. This gives the protein CASSRDRGRGTTEAFF. The whole variable domain, remainder taken from reference TRBV19 and TRBJ1-1, is DGGITQSPKYLFRKEGQNVTLSCEQNLNHDAMYWYRQDPGQGLRLIYYSQIVNDFQKGDIAEGYSVSREKKESFPLTVTSAQKNPTAFYLCASSRDRGRGTTEAFFGQGTRLTVV.

The chain uses TRBV7-9 and TRBJ2-3; perhaps TRBD1 as D (5 bases). Germline assignment: CDR1 SEHNR and CDR2 FQNEAQ (reference sequence). CDR3 length equals 16 residues. V lost 3 bases and J 5 bases, leaving 18 bases between the germline ends. CDR3 protein: CASSFTGWQGLDTQYF. DNA for the CDR3: TGTGCCAGCAGCTTTACGGGTTGGCAGGGATTAGATACGCAGTATTTT.

In its sample, this clone was seen a few times. The J gene is TRBJ1-1, the V gene TRBV6-5; 9 positions match TRBD1. With V trimmed by 6 bases and J by 6 bases, 8 bases remained unmatched. Germline loops: CDR1 MNHEY, CDR2 SVGAGI. The CDR3 has 14 amino acids. DNA of the CDR3: TGTGCCAGCAGCGCCTTTGGACAGGGGTCTGAAGCTTTCTTT. It is translated as CASSAFGQGSEAFF.

This rearrangement joins TRBV5-1 to TRBJ2-7, with TRBD2 identical over 7 bases. CDR3 length: 13 residues. Germline assignment: CDR1 SGHRS and CDR2 YFSETQ. Germline trimming cut 5 bases from V and 4 bases from J; bases unmatched to any gene: 6. CDR3 residues: CASRRREGYEQYF. CDR3 nucleotides: TGCGCCAGCAGGAGGAGGGAGGGTTACGAGCAGTACTTC.

V usage is TRBV5-1 and J usage is TRBJ2-3; 10 bases are a match to TRBD2. The CDR3 length is 15 residues. V lost 2 bases and J lost 6; bases outside the gene matches: 6. CDR1 is SGHRS and CDR2 is YFSETQ in the germline V gene. CDR3 coding DNA: TGCGCCAGCAGCTTACCAGCGGGAGGGTCGGATACGCAGTATTTT. This codes for CASSLPAGGSDTQYF. Full variable domain (missing parts from reference TRBV5-1 and TRBJ2-3): KAGVTQTPRYLIKTRGQQVTLSCSPISGHRSVSWYQQTPGQGLQFLFEYFSETQRNKGNFPGRFSGRQFSNSRSEMNVSTLELGDSALYLCASSLPAGGSDTQYFGPGTRLTVL.

The V and J genes are TRBV12-3 or TRBV12-4 and TRBJ1-2; 7 bases are shared with TRBD1. CDR3 size: 12 residues. V lost 5 bases, J lost 5 bases, and 2 bases stayed unmatched. The CDR3 protein is CASSPGQYGYTF. For the CDR3, the DNA is TGTGCCAGCAGTCCGGGACAGTATGGCTACACCTTC.

The chain links TRBV5-4 to TRBJ2-2; 11 positions match TRBD2. The CDR3 is made up of 17 amino acids. J lost 2 bases, V lost 0 bases, and 3 bases had no gene match. Germline V gene lookup returns CDR1 SGHNT and CDR2 YYREEE (reference sequence). CDR3 in amino acids: CASSLALAGGNTGELFF. The CDR3 nucleotides read TGTGCCAGCAGCTTGGCGCTAGCGGGAGGTAACACCGGGGAGCTGTTTTTT.

The rearrangement links TRBV18 to TRBJ1-1; TRBD1 aligns across 8 bases. The CDR3 totals 15 residues. Per the germline V gene, CDR1 is KGHSH and CDR2 is LQKENI. V lost 6 bases to trimming and J lost 2 bases; unmatched junction nucleotides: 8. For the CDR3, the DNA is TGTGCCAGCTCCCGAGGACAGGGTTATAACACTGAAGCTTTCTTT. Translating gives CASSRGQGYNTEAFF.

This chain uses TRBV10-3 with TRBJ2-5, with D tentatively TRBD2 (6 bases). V lost 8 bases, J lost 3 bases, and 10 bases lay in between. CDR1 and CDR2 from the germline V gene are ENHRY and SYGVKD. CDR3 length: 12 amino acids. The CDR3 coding sequence is TGTGCCATCGGATGGGGGGAAGAGACCCAGTACTTC. Residues: CAIGWGEETQYF.

The genes are TRBV5-1 and TRBJ2-3; 7 bases are shared with TRBD2. The V and J ends lost 0 bases and 7 bases, in that order; junction bases with no gene match: 8. This CDR3 has 15 residues. CDR1 is SGHRS and CDR2 is YFSETQ in the germline V gene. CDR3 bases: TGCGCCAGCAGCTTGGATGGCGGGAGACCTAATACGCAGTATTTT. It codes for CASSLDGGRPNTQYF.

This chain connects TRBV24-1 to TRBJ1-3, with D possibly TRBD1 on 5 matching bases. The CDR3 loop spans 14 amino acids. Between the trimmed V and J ends, which lost 5 bases and 4 bases, there was a span of 11 bases. Germline-derived CDR1 and CDR2 are KGHDR and SFDVKD. In DNA form, the CDR3 reads TGTGCCACCAGTGGGGGGGGACGCGGAAACACCATATATTTT. Protein: CATSGGGRGNTIYF.